This T cell receptor beta chain was recorded in a study of blood T cell repertoires in COVID-19. Study-level information: Samples taken during acute and convalescent COVID-19 were collected in the United States, Italy and Spain. T cells, B-cell-depleted T cells, or PBMCs provided the cDNA or gDNA that served as material.

This CDR3 is 15 amino acids long. Germline V lookup: CDR1 WSHSY, CDR2 SAAADI. The junction had 6 bases not matched to a gene; V was cut back by 6 bases and J by 1 base. Authors' analysis steps: It was from reference gene primer amplification that nucleated cell counts were estimated. Assay used: immunoSEQ multiplex PCR; TCRdb lists only in-frame clones, some missing. From that table come the V and J calls and clone size; the DNA was used to work out D and trimming. The table includes more than 250,000 clones, around 86% detected once. This clonotype was sampled from a man aged 18-30 years with active or convalescent COVID-19. Sequencing used peripheral blood. The chain employs TRBV10-2 and TRBJ2-7; 10 bases align to TRBD2. CDR3 sequence reads: CASSEPLAGSYEQYF. DNA for the CDR3: TGCGCCAGCAGCGAACCACTAGCGGGGTCCTACGAGCAGTACTTC.